One and the same sample provided the 4 T cell receptor beta chains below, sequenced in a study of memory CD4+ T cells and cytomegalovirus serostatus. The assay was immunoSEQ multiplex PCR, and TCRdb's table has in-frame clones only and misses some. The table has over 40,000 clones, 79% seen once; the top ten hold roughly 0.87%. Single viable CD3+CD4+CD8-CD45RO+ cells were sorted as the memory CD4+ T cells. Material: memory CD4+ T cells from blood. Receptors were obtained from an adult in good health and CMV-seronegative.

Only one count was recorded for this clone. CDR3 sequence (DNA): TGTGCCAGTAGTGTACAGAGCGCCCTGTATGACAGGGGAAACGAGCAGTACTTC. Protein: CASSVQSALYDRGNEQYF. The V call is TRBV19, the J call TRBJ2-7, with TRBD1 matching over 8 bases. The J segment lost 5 bases and the V segment lost 5 bases, leaving 20 bases of the junction unmatched. From germline, CDR1 is LNHDA and CDR2 SQIVND (reference sequence). The CDR3 has 18 residues.

The rearrangement links TRBV5-4 to TRBJ1-2; D unresolved. Trimming stripped 3 bases from V and 7 bases from J, with 13 bases between. The CDR3 loop spans 13 amino acids. Germline V CDR1 and CDR2: SGHNT, YYREEE (reference sequence). CDR3: CASSSANPGGYTF. As DNA, the CDR3 is TGTGCCAGCAGCTCGGCTAATCCGGGTGGCTACACCTTC.

The genes are TRBV18 and TRBJ1-1, with D unresolved. The germline CDR1 and CDR2 sequences are KGHSH and LQKENI. This CDR3 is built from 14 residues. V was shortened by 6 bases and J by 5 bases, with 16 bases between the two germline ends. The CDR3 here is CASSAPGGRTEAFF. Here the CDR3 DNA reads TGTGCCAGCTCCGCCCCCGGAGGGCGGACTGAAGCTTTCTTT.

This clone was observed a single time. The chain has TRBV11-2 and TRBJ1-2; D is possibly TRBD1 (6 bases). The CDR3 runs to 14 residues. Germline values: CDR1 SGHAT, CDR2 FQNNGV. The germline V and J ends were trimmed by 5 bases and 3 bases, with 13 bases remaining between them. The CDR3 DNA reads as TGTGCCAGCAGCCAGTCAGCAGGGGACTATGGCTACACCTTC. Translated: CASSQSAGDYGYTF.